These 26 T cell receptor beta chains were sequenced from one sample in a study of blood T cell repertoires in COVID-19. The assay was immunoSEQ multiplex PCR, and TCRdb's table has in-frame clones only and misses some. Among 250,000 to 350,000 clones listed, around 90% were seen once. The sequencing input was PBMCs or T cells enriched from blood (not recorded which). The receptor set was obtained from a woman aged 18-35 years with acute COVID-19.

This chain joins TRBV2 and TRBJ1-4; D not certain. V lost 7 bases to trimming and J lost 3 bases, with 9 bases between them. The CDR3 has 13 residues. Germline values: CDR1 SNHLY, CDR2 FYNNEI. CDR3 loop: CASKPEANEKLFF. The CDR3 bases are TGTGCCAGCAAGCCGGAGGCTAATGAAAAACTGTTTTTT.

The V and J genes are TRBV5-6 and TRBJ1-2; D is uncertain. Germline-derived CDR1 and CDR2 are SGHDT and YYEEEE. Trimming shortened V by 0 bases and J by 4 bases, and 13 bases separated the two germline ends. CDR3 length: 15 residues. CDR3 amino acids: CASSLVSGGFYGYTF. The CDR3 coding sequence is TGTGCCAGCAGCTTGGTGTCGGGAGGGTTCTATGGCTACACCTTC. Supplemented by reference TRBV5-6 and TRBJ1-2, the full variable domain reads DAGVTQSPTHLIKTRGQQVTLRCSPKSGHDTVSWYQQALGQGPQFIFQYYEEEERQRGNFPDRFSGHQFPNYSSELNVNALLLGDSALYLCASSLVSGGFYGYTFGSGTRLTVV.

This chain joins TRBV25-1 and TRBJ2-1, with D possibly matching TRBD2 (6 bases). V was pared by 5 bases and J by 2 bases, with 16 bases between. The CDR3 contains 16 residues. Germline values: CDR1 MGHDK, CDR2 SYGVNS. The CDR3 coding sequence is TGTGCCAGCAGTTCACTACGCCTAGCGCCCTACAATGAGCAGTTCTTC. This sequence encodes CASSSLRLAPYNEQFF.

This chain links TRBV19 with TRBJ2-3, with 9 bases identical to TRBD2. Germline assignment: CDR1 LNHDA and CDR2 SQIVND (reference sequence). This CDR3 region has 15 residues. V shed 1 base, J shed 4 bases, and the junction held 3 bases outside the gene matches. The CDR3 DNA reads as TGTGCCAGTAGTATAGGCGGGAGGGCCTCAGATACGCAGTATTTT. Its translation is CASSIGGRASDTQYF.

The CDR3 spells CASSQGQGAFEKLFF. The CDR3 nucleotides are TGTGCCAGCAGCCAAGGACAGGGGGCGTTTGAAAAACTGTTTTTT. The chain recombines TRBV14 with TRBJ1-4; 10 positions match TRBD1. CDR1 and CDR2 from the germline V gene are SGHDN and FVKESK. This CDR3 is built from 15 residues. V shed 1 base and J 7 bases; nucleotides not matched to a gene: 3.

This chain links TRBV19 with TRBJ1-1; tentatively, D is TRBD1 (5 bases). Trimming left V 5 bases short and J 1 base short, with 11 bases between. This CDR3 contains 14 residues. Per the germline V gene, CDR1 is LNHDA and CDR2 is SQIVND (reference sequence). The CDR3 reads CASSVSRANTEAFF. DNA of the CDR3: TGTGCCAGTAGTGTAAGCAGGGCGAACACTGAAGCTTTCTTT.

CDR3 protein: CASSIGVNNQPQHF. The CDR3 DNA reads as TGTGCCAGTAGTATCGGGGTTAACAATCAGCCCCAGCATTTT. The genes are TRBV19 and TRBJ1-5; D gene unclear. The CDR3 extends over 14 amino acids. Germline V gives CDR1 LNHDA, CDR2 SQIVND (reference sequence). Trimming pared 3 bases from V and 3 bases from J, leaving 9 bases between.

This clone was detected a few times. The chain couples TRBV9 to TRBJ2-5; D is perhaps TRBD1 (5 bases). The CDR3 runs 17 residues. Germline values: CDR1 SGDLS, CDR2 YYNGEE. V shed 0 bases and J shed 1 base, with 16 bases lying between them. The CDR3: CASSVGPSREAQETQYF. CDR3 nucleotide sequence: TGTGCCAGCAGCGTAGGCCCGTCCAGGGAAGCCCAAGAGACCCAGTACTTC. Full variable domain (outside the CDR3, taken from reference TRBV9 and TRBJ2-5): DSGVTQTPKHLITATGQRVTLRCSPRSGDLSVYWYQQSLDQGLQFLIQYYNGEERAKGNILERFSAQQFPDLHSELNLSSLELGDSALYFCASSVGPSREAQETQYFGPGTRLLVL.

In DNA, the CDR3 is TGCGCCAGCAGCCTCCTACTAGCGGGATTCACCGGGGAGCTGTTTTTT. Encoded protein: CASSLLLAGFTGELFF. This rearrangement joins TRBV5-1 to TRBJ2-2; 10 positions agree with TRBD2. Germline CDR1 is SGHRS and CDR2 is YFSETQ. V gave up 4 bases and J gave up 4 bases; unmatched junction bases: 7. This CDR3 has 16 residues.

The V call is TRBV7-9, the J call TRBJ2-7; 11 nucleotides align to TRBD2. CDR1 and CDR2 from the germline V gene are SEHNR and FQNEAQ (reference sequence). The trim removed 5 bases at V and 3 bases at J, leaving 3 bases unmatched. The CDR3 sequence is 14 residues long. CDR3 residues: CASSQGLADYEQYF. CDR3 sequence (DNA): TGTGCCAGCAGCCAGGGACTAGCGGACTACGAGCAGTACTTC. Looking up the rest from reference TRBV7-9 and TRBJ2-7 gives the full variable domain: DTGVSQNPRHKITKRGQNVTFRCDPISEHNRLYWYRQTLGQGPEFLTYFQNEAQLEKSRLLSDRFSAERPKGSFSTLEIQRTEQGDSAMYLCASSQGLADYEQYFGPGTRLTVT.

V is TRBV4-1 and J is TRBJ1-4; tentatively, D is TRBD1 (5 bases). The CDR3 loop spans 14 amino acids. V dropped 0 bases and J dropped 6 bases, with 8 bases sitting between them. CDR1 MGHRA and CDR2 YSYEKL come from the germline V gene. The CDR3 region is CASSQEGGDEKLFF. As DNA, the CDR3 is TGCGCCAGCAGCCAAGAGGGGGGAGATGAAAAACTGTTTTTT.

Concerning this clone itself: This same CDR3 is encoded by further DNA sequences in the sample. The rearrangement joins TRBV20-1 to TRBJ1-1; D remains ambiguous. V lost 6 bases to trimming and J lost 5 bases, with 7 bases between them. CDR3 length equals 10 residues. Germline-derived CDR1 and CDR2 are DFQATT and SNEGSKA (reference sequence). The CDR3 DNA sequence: TGCAGTGCCCGGAGGACTGAAGCTTTCTTT. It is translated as CSARRTEAFF.

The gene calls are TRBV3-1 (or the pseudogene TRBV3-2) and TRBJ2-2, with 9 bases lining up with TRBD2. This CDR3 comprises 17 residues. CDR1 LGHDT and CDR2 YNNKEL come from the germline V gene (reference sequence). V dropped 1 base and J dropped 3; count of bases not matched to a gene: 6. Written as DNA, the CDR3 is TGTGCCAGCAGCCAAGGGATTAGCGGGAGCGACACCGGGGAGCTGTTTTTT. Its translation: CASSQGISGSDTGELFF.

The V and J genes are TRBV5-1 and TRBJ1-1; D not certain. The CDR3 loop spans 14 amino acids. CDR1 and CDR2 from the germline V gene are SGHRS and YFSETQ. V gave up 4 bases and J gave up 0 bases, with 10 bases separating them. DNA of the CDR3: TGCGCCAGCAGCCGTGGGGAGATGAACACTGAAGCTTTCTTT. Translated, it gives CASSRGEMNTEAFF.

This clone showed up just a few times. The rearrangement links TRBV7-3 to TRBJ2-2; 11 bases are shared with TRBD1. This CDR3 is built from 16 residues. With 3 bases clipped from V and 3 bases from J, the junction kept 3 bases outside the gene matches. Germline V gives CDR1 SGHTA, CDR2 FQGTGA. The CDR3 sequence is CASSLGQGVDTGELFF. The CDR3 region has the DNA TGTGCCAGCAGCTTGGGACAGGGGGTGGACACCGGGGAGCTGTTTTTT.

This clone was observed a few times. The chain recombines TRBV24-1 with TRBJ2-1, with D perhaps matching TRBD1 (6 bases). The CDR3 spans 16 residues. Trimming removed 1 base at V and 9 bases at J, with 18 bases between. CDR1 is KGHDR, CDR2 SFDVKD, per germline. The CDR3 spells CATSDLVRRGDGEQFF. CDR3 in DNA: TGTGCCACCAGTGATTTAGTTCGCAGGGGTGATGGTGAGCAGTTCTTC.

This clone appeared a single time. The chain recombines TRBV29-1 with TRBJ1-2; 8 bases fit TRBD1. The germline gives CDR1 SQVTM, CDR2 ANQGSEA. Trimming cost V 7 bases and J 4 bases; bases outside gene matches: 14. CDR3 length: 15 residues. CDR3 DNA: TGCAGCGCCGTAGGGACAGGAAGCTCCGGCTATGGCTACACCTTC. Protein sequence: CSAVGTGSSGYGYTF.

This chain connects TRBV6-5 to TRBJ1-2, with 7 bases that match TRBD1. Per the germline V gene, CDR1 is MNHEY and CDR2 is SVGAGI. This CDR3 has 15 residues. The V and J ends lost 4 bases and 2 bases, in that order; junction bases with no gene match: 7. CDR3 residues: CASSWDSLSNYGYTF. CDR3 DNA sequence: TGTGCCAGCAGTTGGGACAGCCTCTCAAACTATGGCTACACCTTC.

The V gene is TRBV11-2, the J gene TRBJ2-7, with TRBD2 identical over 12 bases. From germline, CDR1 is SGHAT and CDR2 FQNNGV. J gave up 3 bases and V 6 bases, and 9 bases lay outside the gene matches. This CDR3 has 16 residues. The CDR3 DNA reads TGTGCCAGCAGACCAAAGACTAGCGGGAGTAGCTACGAGCAGTACTTC. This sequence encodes CASRPKTSGSSYEQYF.

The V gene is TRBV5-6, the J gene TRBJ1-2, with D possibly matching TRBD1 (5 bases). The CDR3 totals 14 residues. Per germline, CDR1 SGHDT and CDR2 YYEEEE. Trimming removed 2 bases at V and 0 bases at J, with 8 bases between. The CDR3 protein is CASSFDRANYGYTF. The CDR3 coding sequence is TGTGCCAGCAGCTTCGACAGAGCTAACTATGGCTACACCTTC.

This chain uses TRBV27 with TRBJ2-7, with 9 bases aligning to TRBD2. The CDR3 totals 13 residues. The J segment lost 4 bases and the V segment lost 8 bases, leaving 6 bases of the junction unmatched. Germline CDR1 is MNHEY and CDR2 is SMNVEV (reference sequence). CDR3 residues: CASASAGGYEQYF. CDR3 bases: TGTGCCAGCGCCTCTGCGGGAGGGTACGAGCAGTACTTC.

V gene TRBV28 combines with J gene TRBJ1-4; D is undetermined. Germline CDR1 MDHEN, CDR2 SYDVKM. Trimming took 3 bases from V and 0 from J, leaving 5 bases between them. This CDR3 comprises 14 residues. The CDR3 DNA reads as TGTGCCAGCAGTTTGCAGGCAACTAATGAAAAACTGTTTTTT. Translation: CASSLQATNEKLFF.

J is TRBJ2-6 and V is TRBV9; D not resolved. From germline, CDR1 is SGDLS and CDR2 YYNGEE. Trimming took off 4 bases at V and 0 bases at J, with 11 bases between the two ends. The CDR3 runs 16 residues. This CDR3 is CASSPHRVSGANVLTF. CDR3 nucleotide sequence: TGTGCCAGCAGCCCACACAGAGTCTCTGGGGCCAACGTCCTGACTTTC.

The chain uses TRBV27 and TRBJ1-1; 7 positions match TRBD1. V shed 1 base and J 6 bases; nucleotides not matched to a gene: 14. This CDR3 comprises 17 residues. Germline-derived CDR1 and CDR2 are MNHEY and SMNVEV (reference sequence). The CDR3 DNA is TGTGCCAGCAGTTTATACCCTCCAGGGGGAGTAAGCCCTGAAGCTTTCTTT. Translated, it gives CASSLYPPGGVSPEAFF.

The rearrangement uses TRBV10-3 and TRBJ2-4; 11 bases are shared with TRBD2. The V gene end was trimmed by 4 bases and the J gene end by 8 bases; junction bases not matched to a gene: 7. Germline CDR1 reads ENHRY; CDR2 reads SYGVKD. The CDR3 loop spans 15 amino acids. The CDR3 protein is CAISVSGTSGDIQYF. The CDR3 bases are TGTGCCATCAGTGTTAGCGGGACTAGCGGCGACATTCAGTACTTC.

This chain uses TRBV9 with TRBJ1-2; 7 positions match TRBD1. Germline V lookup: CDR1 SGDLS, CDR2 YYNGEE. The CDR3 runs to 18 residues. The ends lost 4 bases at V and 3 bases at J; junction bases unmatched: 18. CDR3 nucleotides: TGTGCCAGCAGCCCCGACAGGGTACTCCGCTCCCCTTACTATGGCTACACCTTC. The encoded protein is CASSPDRVLRSPYYGYTF.